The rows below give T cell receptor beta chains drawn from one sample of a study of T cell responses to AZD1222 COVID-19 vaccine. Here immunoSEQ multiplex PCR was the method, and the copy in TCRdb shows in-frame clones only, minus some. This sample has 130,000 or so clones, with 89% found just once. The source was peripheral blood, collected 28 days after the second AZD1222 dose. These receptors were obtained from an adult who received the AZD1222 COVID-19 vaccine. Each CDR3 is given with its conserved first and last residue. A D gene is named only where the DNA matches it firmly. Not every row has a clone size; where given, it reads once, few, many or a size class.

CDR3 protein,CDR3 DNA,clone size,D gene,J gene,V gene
CASRGSSTGELFF,TGTGCCAGCAGAGGAAGCTCAACCGGGGAGCTGTTTTTT,-,-,TRBJ2-2,TRBV2
CATSDLGWTGTLLMNTEAFF,TGTGCCACCAGTGATCTTGGGTGGACAGGGACCTTACTGATGAACACTGAAGCTTTCTTT,-,TRBD1,TRBJ1-1,TRBV24-1
CASSPMTGSRYGYTF,TGTGCCAGCTCACCTATGACAGGGAGTAGATATGGCTACACCTTC,few,TRBD1,TRBJ1-2,TRBV18
CASSLQTSYYEQYF,TGTGCCAGCAGCTTACAAACGTCTTACTACGAGCAGTACTTC,-,-,TRBJ2-7,TRBV5-8
CASSRGVNEQFF,TGTGCCAGCAGCAGGGGAGTCAATGAGCAGTTCTTC,-,-,TRBJ2-1,TRBV7-9
CASSPGVMFEQYF,TGTGCCAGCTCACCCGGGGTTATGTTCGAGCAGTACTTC,once,-,TRBJ2-7,TRBV18
CASNGTADNYGYTF,TGTGCCAGCAATGGGACCGCAGATAACTATGGCTACACCTTC,few,-,TRBJ1-2,TRBV6-4
CASSHPGGRGPSNTGELFF,TGTGCCAGCAGCCACCCTGGGGGCAGGGGCCCCTCGAACACCGGGGAGTTGTTTTTT,-,-,TRBJ2-2,TRBV4-2
CASSLGGSWLAKNIQYF,TGTGCCAGCAGCTTAGGAGGGAGCTGGCTCGCCAAAAACATTCAGTACTTC,-,-,TRBJ2-4,TRBV11-3
CASRAGLTLREQYF,TGTGCCAGCAGGGCGGGACTCACCCTACGGGAGCAGTACTTC,-,-,TRBJ2-7,TRBV27
CATSPGGSENIQYF,TGTGCCACCAGTCCAGGGGGGTCGGAAAACATTCAGTACTTC,-,-,TRBJ2-4,TRBV24-1
CASSDHAGTVNSPLHF,TGCGCCAGCAGTGACCACGCCGGGACAGTCAATTCACCCCTCCACTTT,-,TRBD1,TRBJ1-6,TRBV10-2
CASSVGVAVTDTQYF,TGTGCCAGCAGCGTAGGGGTAGCGGTCACAGATACGCAGTATTTT,-,-,TRBJ2-3,TRBV9
CAWSAMGYGYTF,TGTGCCTGGAGCGCCATGGGGTATGGCTACACCTTC,-,-,TRBJ1-2,TRBV30
CASSLSQGPYEQYF,TGTGCCAGCAGTTTGTCGCAGGGTCCCTACGAGCAGTACTTC,few,-,TRBJ2-7,TRBV27
CASSLYRGFPNEQFF,TGTGCCAGCAGCTTATACAGGGGGTTCCCCAATGAGCAGTTCTTC,-,TRBD1,TRBJ2-1,TRBV7-8
CASSTWTVTGELFF,TGTGCCAGTAGTACCTGGACAGTAACCGGGGAGCTGTTTTTT,-,-,TRBJ2-2,TRBV19
CASSSTGGGYEQYF,TGTGCCAGCAGCTCAACAGGGGGGGGCTACGAGCAGTACTTC,-,-,TRBJ2-7,TRBV7-2
CASSFTSGRAGELFF,TGTGCCAGCAGCTTTACTAGCGGGAGGGCCGGGGAGCTGTTTTTT,-,TRBD2,TRBJ2-2,TRBV11-1
CASSDGAGGEQYF,TGTGCCAGCAGTGATGGGGCGGGGGGCGAGCAGTACTTC,-,TRBD2,TRBJ2-7,TRBV2
CASSSWAEGGYTF,TGTGCCAGCAGCTCTTGGGCGGAGGGGGGCTACACCTTC,-,-,TRBJ1-2,TRBV3-1/TRBV3-2
CASQWYMTEAFF,TGTGCCAGCCAGTGGTATATGACTGAAGCTTTCTTT,-,-,TRBJ1-1,TRBV6-5
CASSQGLAGRYEQYF,TGCGCCAGCAGCCAAGGGCTAGCTGGCCGGTACGAGCAGTACTTC,-,-,TRBJ2-7,TRBV4-3
CASKAGPYEQYF,TGTGCCAGCAAGGCAGGGCCCTACGAGCAGTACTTC,-,-,TRBJ2-7,TRBV2
CASGNTGGGYGYTF,TGTGCCAGCGGAAATACAGGGGGGGGCTATGGCTACACCTTC,-,TRBD1,TRBJ1-2,TRBV6-5
CASGDVYNQPQHF,TGTGCCAGTGGGGACGTCTACAATCAGCCCCAGCATTTT,-,-,TRBJ1-5,TRBV2
CASNPPSGYSTDTQYF,TGTGCCAGCAACCCCCCTAGCGGGTATAGCACAGATACGCAGTATTTT,-,TRBD2,TRBJ2-3,TRBV7-9
CASSLGRGTYEQYF,TGTGCCAGCAGCTTAGGCAGGGGTACTTACGAGCAGTACTTC,-,-,TRBJ2-7,TRBV7-2
CASSEGGTAPNQPQHF,TGTGCCAGCAGTGAAGGCGGGACAGCCCCTAATCAGCCCCAGCATTTT,once,TRBD1,TRBJ1-5,TRBV2
CASSIGQGVIPLHF,TGTGCCAGTAGTATAGGACAGGGTGTGATCCCCCTCCACTTT,-,TRBD1,TRBJ1-6,TRBV19
CASSLSPGTGVSGELFF,TGTGCCAGCAGTTTGTCACCCGGGACAGGGGTGTCCGGGGAGCTGTTTTTT,-,TRBD1,TRBJ2-2,TRBV27
CASSSPGTSGGREQFF,TGTGCCAGTAGTTCCCCCGGGACTAGCGGGGGGCGTGAGCAGTTCTTC,few,TRBD2,TRBJ2-1,TRBV19
CASSSGTGNYGYTF,TGTGCCAGCAGCTCGGGGACAGGGAACTATGGCTACACCTTC,-,TRBD1,TRBJ1-2,TRBV5-6
CASRQTGASTEAFF,TGTGCCAGCAGACAGACAGGGGCGAGCACTGAAGCTTTCTTT,-,TRBD1,TRBJ1-1,TRBV7-3
CASSPALSYEQYF,TGCGCCAGCAGCCCGGCTCTTTCCTACGAGCAGTACTTC,-,-,TRBJ2-7,TRBV5-1
CSVEGERSLYNEQFF,TGCAGCGTTGAAGGGGAGCGGTCTCTCTACAATGAGCAGTTCTTC,-,-,TRBJ2-1,TRBV29-1
CSVVWLRGEKLFF,TGCAGCGTTGTTTGGCTTAGGGGTGAAAAACTGTTTTTT,-,-,TRBJ1-4,TRBV29-1
CASSSPVIAGAFF,TGTGCCAGCTCATCGCCGGTGATTGCTGGAGCTTTCTTT,once,-,TRBJ1-1,TRBV18
CASSADRGPYEQYF,TGTGCCAGCAGCGCGGACAGGGGTCCCTACGAGCAGTACTTC,-,TRBD1,TRBJ2-7,TRBV7-6
CAWSRQGDQPQHF,TGTGCCTGGAGTCGGCAGGGGGATCAGCCCCAGCATTTT,-,TRBD1,TRBJ1-5,TRBV30
CASSEGQGRKLFF,TGTGCCAGCAGTGAGGGACAGGGAAGGAAACTGTTTTTT,-,TRBD1,TRBJ1-4,TRBV2
CASSRQGSLGYEQYF,TGTGCCAGCAGTCGGCAGGGCTCTTTGGGGTACGAGCAGTACTTC,-,-,TRBJ2-7,TRBV27
CASSTGRSPLHF,TGTGCCAGCAGCACCGGGCGCTCACCCCTCCACTTT,-,-,TRBJ1-6,TRBV13
CASSKISNILAGVWEQYF,TGTGCCAGCAGCAAAATCTCCAACATTCTAGCGGGAGTGTGGGAGCAGTACTTC,-,-,TRBJ2-7,TRBV21-1
CASSDIIGAQAFF,TGTGCCAGCAGCGACATAATAGGGGCGCAGGCTTTCTTT,-,-,TRBJ1-1,TRBV7-3
CASSYSSFGTSFTDYEQYF,TGTGCCAGCAGTTACTCGAGTTTCGGGACTAGCTTCACTGACTACGAGCAGTACTTC,-,TRBD2,TRBJ2-7,TRBV6-2/TRBV6-3
CASSSGDRGLSEAFF,TGTGCCAGCAGTTCGGGAGACAGGGGGTTATCTGAAGCTTTCTTT,-,TRBD1,TRBJ1-1,TRBV27
CASRPTGTPNSPLHF,TGTGCCAGCAGGCCTACGGGGACACCTAATTCACCCCTCCACTTT,-,-,TRBJ1-6,TRBV6-2/TRBV6-3
CASSIAGHRTDTQYF,TGTGCCAGTAGTATAGCGGGGCATAGAACAGATACGCAGTATTTT,-,-,TRBJ2-3,TRBV19
CASKNPGAGNTIYF,TGTGCCAGCAAGAACCCCGGGGCTGGAAACACCATATATTTT,-,-,TRBJ1-3,TRBV25-1
CASSQMNTEAFF,TGTGCCAGCTCGCAGATGAACACTGAAGCTTTCTTT,-,-,TRBJ1-1,TRBV18
CASSVAAGWDSPLHF,TGTGCCAGCAGCGTAGCTGCAGGGTGGGATTCACCCCTCCACTTT,-,-,TRBJ1-6,TRBV9
CASSSSEGRGNEKLFF,TGTGCCAGCAGCTCTTCGGAGGGCAGGGGAAATGAAAAACTGTTTTTT,-,-,TRBJ1-4,TRBV5-4
CASSLPQETYPIYTDTQYF,TGTGCCAGCAGCTTACCCCAGGAAACTTACCCTATTTATACAGATACGCAGTATTTT,-,-,TRBJ2-3,TRBV7-6
CASSVDRVGGYTF,TGTGCCAGTAGTGTCGACAGGGTCGGCGGCTACACCTTC,-,TRBD1,TRBJ1-2,TRBV19
CASSVASGMHTGELFF,TGTGCCAGCAGCGTAGCTTCAGGGATGCACACCGGGGAGCTGTTTTTT,-,-,TRBJ2-2,TRBV9